What follows describes a single TCR beta chain. Other DNA sequences in this sample translate to the same CDR3. Methods used by the authors: Amplification of reference gene primers provided the estimated nucleated cell counts. Some clones are missing from TCRdb's copy, which holds only in-frame ones; the method was immunoSEQ multiplex PCR. V, J and clone size derive from that table, while D and trimming were established from the DNA sequence. Of almost 250,000 clones in the sample, about nine tenths were seen once. The sample comes from a study of blood T cell repertoires in COVID-19. Looking at the study overall: From the United States, Italy and Spain came samples of acute and convalescent COVID-19. Sources were T cells, B-cell-depleted T cells, or PBMCs; the material itself was cDNA or gDNA.

Trimming removed 1 base from V and 5 bases from J, with 5 bases in between. This CDR3 is built from 12 residues. Germline CDR1 is SGHTA and CDR2 is FQGNSA. The sample taken for sequencing was peripheral blood. This chain connects TRBV7-2 to TRBJ2-5; D remains unclear. The sequence derives from a woman in her fifties or sixties who had recovered from COVID-19. The CDR3 DNA is TGTGCCAGCAGCTTAGTGAGTGAGACCCAGTACTTC. This codes for CASSLVSETQYF.